This TCR beta chain was sequenced during a study of cytomegalovirus exposure and HLA in healthy donors. Study-level points and caveats: Reports showed the classifier diagnosing cytomegalovirus status with high specificity and sensitivity. First-cohort TCR clusters were later found to tend to co-occur in the 90 to 150 validation repertoires. 164 TCR beta chains were listed as cytomegalovirus-associated. Usually a TCR sequence was rare, but some public TCRs were found in many donors.

Assay used: immunoSEQ multiplex PCR; TCRdb lists only in-frame clones, some missing. Among 250,000 to 400,000 clones listed, around 90% were seen once. Turning to this clone: Its antigen is unknown.

Germline values: CDR1 LGHNA, CDR2 YSLEER. V was trimmed by 9 bases and J by 5 bases, leaving 11 bases between them. There are 11 residues in the CDR3. The TCR originated in a man aged 25-40 years in good health and CMV-seronegative. The sequenced sample was PBMCs. The J gene is TRBJ2-7, the V gene TRBV4-3; D is possibly TRBD2 (5 bases). The DNA of the CDR3 is TGCGCCAGTCCGACCGGGGACGAGCAGTACTTC. It translates to CASPTGDEQYF.